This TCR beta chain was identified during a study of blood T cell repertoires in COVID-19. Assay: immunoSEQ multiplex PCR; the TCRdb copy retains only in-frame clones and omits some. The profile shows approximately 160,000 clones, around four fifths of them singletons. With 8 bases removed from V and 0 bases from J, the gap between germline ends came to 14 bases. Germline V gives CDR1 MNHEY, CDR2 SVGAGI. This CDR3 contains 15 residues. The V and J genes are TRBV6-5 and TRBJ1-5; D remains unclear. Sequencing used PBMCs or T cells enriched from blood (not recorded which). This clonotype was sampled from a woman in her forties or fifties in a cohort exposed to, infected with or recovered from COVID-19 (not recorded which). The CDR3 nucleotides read TGTGCCAGCCTCCCTAGCGCGGATAGCAATCAGCCCCAGCATTTT. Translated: CASLPSADSNQPQHF.